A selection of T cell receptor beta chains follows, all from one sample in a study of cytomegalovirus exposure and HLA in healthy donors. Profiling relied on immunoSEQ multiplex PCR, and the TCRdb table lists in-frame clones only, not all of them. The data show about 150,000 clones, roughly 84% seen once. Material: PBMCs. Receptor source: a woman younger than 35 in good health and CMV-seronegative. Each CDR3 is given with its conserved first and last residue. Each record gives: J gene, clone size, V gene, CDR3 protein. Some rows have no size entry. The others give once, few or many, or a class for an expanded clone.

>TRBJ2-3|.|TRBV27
CASSFSSGGTDTQYF
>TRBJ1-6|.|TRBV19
CASSKTGMDIYNSPLHF
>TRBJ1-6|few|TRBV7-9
CSSSLGQGFYNSPLHF
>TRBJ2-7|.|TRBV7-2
CASSLFSYEQYF
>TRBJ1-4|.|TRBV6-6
CASSYSSEKLFF
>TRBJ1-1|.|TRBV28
CASSLSSGTGNTEAFF
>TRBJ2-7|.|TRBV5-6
CASSLGASYEQYF
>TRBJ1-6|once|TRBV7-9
CASSQARANSPLHF
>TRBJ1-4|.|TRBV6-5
CASSPRGRNEKLFF
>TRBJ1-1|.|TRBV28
CASRRPGHNTEAFF
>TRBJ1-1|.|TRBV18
CASSPGAVNTEAFF
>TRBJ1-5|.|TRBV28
CASSFTGARSQPQHF
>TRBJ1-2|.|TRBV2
CASLTVSGLYGYTF
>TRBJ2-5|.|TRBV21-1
CASSKVAGGLQETQYF
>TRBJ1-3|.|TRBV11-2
CATEGYGNTIYF
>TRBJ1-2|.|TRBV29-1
CSVDFTGPYGYTF
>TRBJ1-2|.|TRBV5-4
CASSRGQINYGYTF